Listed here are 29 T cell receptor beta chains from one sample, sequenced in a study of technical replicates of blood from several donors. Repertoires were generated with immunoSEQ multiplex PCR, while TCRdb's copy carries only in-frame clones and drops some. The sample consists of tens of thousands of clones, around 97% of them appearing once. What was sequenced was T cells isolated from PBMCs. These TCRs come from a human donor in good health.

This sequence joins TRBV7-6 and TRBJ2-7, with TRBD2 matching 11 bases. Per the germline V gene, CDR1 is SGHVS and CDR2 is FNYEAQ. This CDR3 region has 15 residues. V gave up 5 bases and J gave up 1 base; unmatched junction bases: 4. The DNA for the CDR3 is TGTGCCAGCAGCCCGGGACTAGCGGTTTCCTACGAGCAGTACTTC. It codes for CASSPGLAVSYEQYF.

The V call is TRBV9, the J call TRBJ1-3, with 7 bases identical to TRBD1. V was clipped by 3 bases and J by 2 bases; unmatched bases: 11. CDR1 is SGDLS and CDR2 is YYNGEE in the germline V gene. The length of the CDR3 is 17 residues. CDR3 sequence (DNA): TGTGCCAGCAGCGGAATCAGACAGGGCGGTCCTGGAAACACCATATATTTT. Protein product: CASSGIRQGGPGNTIYF.

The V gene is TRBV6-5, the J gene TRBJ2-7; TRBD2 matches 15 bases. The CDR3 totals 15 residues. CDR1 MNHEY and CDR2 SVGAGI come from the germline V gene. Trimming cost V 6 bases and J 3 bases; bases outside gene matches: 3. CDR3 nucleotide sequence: TGTGCCAGCAGGGGACTAGCGGGAGGTTACTACGAGCAGTACTTC. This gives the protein CASRGLAGGYYEQYF.

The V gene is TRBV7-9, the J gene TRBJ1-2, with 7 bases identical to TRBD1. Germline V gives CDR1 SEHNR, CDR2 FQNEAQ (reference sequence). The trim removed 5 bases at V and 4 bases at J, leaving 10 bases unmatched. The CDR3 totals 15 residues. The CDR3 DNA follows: TGTGCCAGCAGCACCGGACAGGTAGCTAGCTATGGCTACACCTTC. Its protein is CASSTGQVASYGYTF.

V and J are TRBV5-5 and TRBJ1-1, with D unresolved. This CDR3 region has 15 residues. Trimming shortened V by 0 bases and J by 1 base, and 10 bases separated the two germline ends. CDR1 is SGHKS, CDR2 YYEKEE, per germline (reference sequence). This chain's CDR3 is CASSLVWAGNTEAFF. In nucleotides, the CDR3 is TGTGCCAGCAGCTTGGTTTGGGCAGGGAACACTGAAGCTTTCTTT.

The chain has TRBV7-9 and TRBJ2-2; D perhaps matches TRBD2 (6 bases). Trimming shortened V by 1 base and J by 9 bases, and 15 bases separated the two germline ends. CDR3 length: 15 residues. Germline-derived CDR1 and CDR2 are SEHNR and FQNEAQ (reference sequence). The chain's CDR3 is CASSLDGGLSRELFF. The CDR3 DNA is TGTGCCAGCAGCTTAGATGGAGGGCTCTCTAGGGAGCTGTTTTTT.

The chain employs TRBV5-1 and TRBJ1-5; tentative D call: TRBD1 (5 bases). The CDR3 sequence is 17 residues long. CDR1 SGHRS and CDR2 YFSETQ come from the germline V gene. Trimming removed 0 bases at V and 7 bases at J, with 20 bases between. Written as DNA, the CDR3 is TGCGCCAGCAGCTTGGCCGATAGGGACTTAAGGGGCCAGCCCCAGCATTTT. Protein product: CASSLADRDLRGQPQHF.

The CDR3: CASSRRGGGSTGELFF. The CDR3 DNA reads as TGTGCCAGCAGCCGCCGCGGTGGAGGGAGCACCGGGGAGCTGTTTTTT. The chain uses TRBV7-6 and TRBJ2-2, with a tentative D call TRBD2 (6 bases). Germline lookup yields CDR1 SGHVS and CDR2 FNYEAQ. The CDR3 totals 16 residues. Trimming removed 5 bases at V and 4 bases at J, with 17 bases between. The whole variable domain, filled in from reference TRBV7-6 and TRBJ2-2, reads GAGVSQSPRYKVTKRGQDVALRCDPISGHVSLYWYRQALGQGPEFLTYFNYEAQQDKSGLPNDRFSAERPEGSISTLTIQRTEQRDSAMYRCASSRRGGGSTGELFFGEGSRLTVL.

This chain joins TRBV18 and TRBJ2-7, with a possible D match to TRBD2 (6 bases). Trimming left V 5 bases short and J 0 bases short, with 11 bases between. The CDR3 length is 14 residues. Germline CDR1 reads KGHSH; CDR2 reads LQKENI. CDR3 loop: CASSASGLSYEQYF. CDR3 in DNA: TGTGCCAGCTCAGCTTCGGGACTCTCCTACGAGCAGTACTTC. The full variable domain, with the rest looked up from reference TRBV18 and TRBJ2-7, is NAGVMQNPRHLVRRRGQEARLRCSPMKGHSHVYWYRQLPEEGLKFMVYLQKENIIDESGMPKERFSAEFPKEGPSILRIQQVVRGDSAAYFCASSASGLSYEQYFGPGTRLTVT.

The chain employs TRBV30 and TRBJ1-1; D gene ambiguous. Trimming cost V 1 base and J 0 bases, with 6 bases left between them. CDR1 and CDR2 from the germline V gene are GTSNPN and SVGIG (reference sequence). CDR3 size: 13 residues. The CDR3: CAWSGQMNTEAFF. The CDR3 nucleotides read TGTGCCTGGAGTGGGCAAATGAACACTGAAGCTTTCTTT. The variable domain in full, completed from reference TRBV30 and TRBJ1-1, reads SQTIHQWPATLVQPVGSPLSLECTVEGTSNPNLYWYRQAAGRGLQLLFYSVGIGQISSEVPQNLSASRPQDRQFILSSKKLLLSDSGFYLCAWSGQMNTEAFFGQGTRLTVV.

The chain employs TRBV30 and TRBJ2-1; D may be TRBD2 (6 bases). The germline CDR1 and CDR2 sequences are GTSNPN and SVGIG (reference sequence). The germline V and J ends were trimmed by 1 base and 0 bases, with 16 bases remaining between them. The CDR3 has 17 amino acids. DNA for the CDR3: TGTGCCTGGAGTGGAATAAGCGGGTACAGCTCCTACAATGAGCAGTTCTTC. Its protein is CAWSGISGYSSYNEQFF. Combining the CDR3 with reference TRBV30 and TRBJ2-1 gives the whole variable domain SQTIHQWPATLVQPVGSPLSLECTVEGTSNPNLYWYRQAAGRGLQLLFYSVGIGQISSEVPQNLSASRPQDRQFILSSKKLLLSDSGFYLCAWSGISGYSSYNEQFFGPGTRLTVL.

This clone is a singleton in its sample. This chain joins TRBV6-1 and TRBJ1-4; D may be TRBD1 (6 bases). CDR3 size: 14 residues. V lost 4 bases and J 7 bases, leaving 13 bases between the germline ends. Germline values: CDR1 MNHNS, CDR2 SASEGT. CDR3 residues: CASSGSGGGEKLFF. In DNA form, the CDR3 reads TGTGCCAGCAGTGGTTCGGGAGGGGGTGAAAAACTGTTTTTT.

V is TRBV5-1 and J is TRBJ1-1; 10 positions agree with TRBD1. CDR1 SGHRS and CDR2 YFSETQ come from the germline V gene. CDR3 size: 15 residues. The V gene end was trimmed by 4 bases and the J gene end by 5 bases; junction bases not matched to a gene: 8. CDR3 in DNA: TGCGCCAGCAGCGAAAGACAGGGGGCTTGGACTGAAGCTTTCTTT. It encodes CASSERQGAWTEAFF.

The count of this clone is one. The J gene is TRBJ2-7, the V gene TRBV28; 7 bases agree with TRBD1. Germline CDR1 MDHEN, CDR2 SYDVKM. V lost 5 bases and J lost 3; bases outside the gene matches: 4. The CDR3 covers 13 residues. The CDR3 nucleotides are TGTGCCAGCAGTCCCCGACAGGGCTACGAGCAGTACTTC. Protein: CASSPRQGYEQYF.

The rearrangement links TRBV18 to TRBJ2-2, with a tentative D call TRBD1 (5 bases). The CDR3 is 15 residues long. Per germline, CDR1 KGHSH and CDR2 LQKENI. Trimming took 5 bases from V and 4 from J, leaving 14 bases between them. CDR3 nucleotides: TGTGCCAGCTCAGGCAGTGGCAGGGTCACCGGGGAGCTGTTTTTT. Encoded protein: CASSGSGRVTGELFF.

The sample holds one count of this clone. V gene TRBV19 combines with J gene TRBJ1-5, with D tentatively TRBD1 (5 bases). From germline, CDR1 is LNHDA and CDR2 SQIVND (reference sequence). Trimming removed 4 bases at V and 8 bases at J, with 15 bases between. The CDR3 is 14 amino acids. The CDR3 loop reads CASSKTGGREPQHF. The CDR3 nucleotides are TGTGCCAGTAGTAAGACCGGGGGTCGGGAGCCCCAGCATTTT.

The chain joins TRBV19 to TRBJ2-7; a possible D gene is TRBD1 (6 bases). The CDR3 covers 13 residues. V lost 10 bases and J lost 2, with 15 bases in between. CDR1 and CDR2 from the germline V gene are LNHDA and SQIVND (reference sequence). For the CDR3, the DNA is TGTGCCACCAAGGACAGCCTAGCCTACGAGCAGTACTTC. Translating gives CATKDSLAYEQYF.

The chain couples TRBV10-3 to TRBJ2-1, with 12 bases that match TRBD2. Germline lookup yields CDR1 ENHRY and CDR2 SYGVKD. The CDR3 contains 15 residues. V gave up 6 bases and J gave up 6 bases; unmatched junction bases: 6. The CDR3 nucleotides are TGTGCCATCAGGGGAACTAGCGGGAGGAGCAATGAGCAGTTCTTC. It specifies CAIRGTSGRSNEQFF.

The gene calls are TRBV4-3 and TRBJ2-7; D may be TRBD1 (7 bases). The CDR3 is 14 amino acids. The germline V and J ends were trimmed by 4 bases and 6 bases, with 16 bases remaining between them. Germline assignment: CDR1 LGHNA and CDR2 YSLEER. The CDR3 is CASSPNYRGGEQYF. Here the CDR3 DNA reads TGCGCCAGCAGCCCAAACTACAGGGGAGGCGAGCAGTACTTC.

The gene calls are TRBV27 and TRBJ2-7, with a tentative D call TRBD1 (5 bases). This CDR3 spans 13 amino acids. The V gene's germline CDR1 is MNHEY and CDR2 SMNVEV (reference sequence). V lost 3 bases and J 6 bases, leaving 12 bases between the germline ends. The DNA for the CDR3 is TGTGCCAGCAGTTTTGCAGGGTGGAGCGAGCAGTACTTC. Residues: CASSFAGWSEQYF.

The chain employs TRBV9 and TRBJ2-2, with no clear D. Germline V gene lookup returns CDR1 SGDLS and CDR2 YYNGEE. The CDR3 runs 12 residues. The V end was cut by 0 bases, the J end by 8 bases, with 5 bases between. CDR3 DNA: TGTGCCAGCAGCGTAGTCCAGGGGGAGCTGTTTTTT. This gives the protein CASSVVQGELFF.

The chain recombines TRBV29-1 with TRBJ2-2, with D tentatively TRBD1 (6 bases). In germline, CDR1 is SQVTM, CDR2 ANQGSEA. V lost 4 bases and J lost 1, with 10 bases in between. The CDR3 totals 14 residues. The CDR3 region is CSVGQAGNTGELFF. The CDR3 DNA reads TGCAGCGTTGGACAGGCTGGGAACACCGGGGAGCTGTTTTTT.

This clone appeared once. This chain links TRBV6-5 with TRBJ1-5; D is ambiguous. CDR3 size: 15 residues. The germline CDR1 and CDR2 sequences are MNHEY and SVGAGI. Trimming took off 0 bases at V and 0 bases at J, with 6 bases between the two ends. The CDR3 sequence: CASSYSRYSNQPQHF. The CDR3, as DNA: TGTGCCAGCAGTTACTCGAGATATAGCAATCAGCCCCAGCATTTT.

CDR3 protein: CASSATGDQPQHF. The CDR3 nucleotides read TGTGCCAGCAGCGCGACAGGGGATCAGCCCCAGCATTTT. This chain joins TRBV11-2 and TRBJ1-5; 8 nucleotides align to TRBD1. This CDR3 region has 13 residues. The V and J ends lost 5 bases and 5 bases, in that order; junction bases with no gene match: 2. Germline lookup yields CDR1 SGHAT and CDR2 FQNNGV.

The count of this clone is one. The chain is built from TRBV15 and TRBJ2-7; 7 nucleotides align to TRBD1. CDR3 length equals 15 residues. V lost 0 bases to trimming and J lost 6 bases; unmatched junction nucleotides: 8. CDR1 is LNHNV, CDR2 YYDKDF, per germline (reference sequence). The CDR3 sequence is CATSRDNSDRLEQYF. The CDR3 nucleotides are TGTGCCACCAGCAGAGATAACTCGGACAGGCTCGAGCAGTACTTC.

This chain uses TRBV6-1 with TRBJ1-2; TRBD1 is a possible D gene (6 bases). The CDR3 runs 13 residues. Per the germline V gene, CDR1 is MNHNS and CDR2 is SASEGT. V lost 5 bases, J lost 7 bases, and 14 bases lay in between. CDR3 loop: CASSQGQGLGYTF. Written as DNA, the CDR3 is TGTGCCAGCAGTCAGGGGCAGGGTCTTGGCTACACCTTC.

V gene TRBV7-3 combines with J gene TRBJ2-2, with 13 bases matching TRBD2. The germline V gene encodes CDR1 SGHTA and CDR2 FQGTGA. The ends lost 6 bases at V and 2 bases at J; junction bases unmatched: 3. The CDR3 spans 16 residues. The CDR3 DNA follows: TGTGCCAGCAGGTCGGGACTAGCGGGAAACACCGGGGAGCTGTTTTTT. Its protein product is CASRSGLAGNTGELFF. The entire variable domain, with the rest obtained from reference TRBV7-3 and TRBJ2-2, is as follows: GAGVSQTPSNKVTEKGKYVELRCDPISGHTALYWYRQSLGQGPEFLIYFQGTGAADDSGLPNDRFFAVRPEGSVSTLKIQRTERGDSAVYLCASRSGLAGNTGELFFGEGSRLTVL.

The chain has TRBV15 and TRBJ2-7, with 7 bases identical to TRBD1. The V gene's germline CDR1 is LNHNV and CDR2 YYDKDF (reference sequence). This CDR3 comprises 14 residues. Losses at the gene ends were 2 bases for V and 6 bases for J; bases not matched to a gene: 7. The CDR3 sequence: CATSRNDRASEQYF. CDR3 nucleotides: TGTGCCACCAGCAGAAACGACAGGGCAAGCGAGCAGTACTTC.

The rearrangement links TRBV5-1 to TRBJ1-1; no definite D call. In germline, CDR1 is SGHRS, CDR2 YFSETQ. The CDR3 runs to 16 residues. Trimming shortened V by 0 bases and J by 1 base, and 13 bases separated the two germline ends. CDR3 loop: CASSLAQPHPNTEAFF. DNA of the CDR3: TGCGCCAGCAGCTTGGCACAGCCTCACCCGAACACTGAAGCTTTCTTT.